These T cell receptor beta chains were read from a single sample in a study of OX40 agonist ivuxolimab in advanced cancers. Profiling relied on immunoSEQ multiplex PCR, and the TCRdb table lists in-frame clones only, not all of them. The sample yields over 55,000 clones, about 81% seen once. Source: CD4+ or CD8+ T cells sorted from blood, taken in a trial of the OX40 agonist ivuxolimab. These receptors came from an adult with an advanced solid tumor such as melanoma, head and neck, liver or kidney cancer. CDR3s include the opening cysteine and the closing phenylalanine or tryptophan. The D gene is left open where the match is weak. Clone size appears in some rows only: once, few, many, or a class for an expanded clone.

cdr3_length | clone_size | j_call | d_call | v_call | cdr3_nt | cdr3_aa
14 | - | TRBJ2-2 | TRBD2 | TRBV28 | TGTGCCAGCAGTTTAGCGGGAGTCACCGGGGAGCTGTTTTTT | CASSLAGVTGELFF
15 | - | TRBJ1-1 | TRBD1 | TRBV7-3 | TGTGCCAGCAGCGCTTGGACAGGGGGGAACACTGAAGCTTTCTTT | CASSAWTGGNTEAFF
13 | once | TRBJ1-4 | - | TRBV19 | TGTGCCAGTAGTATTTTCCAGGATGAAAAACTGTTTTTT | CASSIFQDEKLFF
16 | - | TRBJ2-7 | TRBD2 | TRBV2 | TGTGCCAGCCGACAACTAACCGGGACTAGCCCTTACGAGCAGTACTTC | CASRQLTGTSPYEQYF
15 | - | TRBJ2-3 | - | TRBV19 | TGTGCCAGTAGTATAGGGAAGCCCTTGAGCGATACGCAGTATTTT | CASSIGKPLSDTQYF
13 | - | TRBJ1-3 | - | TRBV30 | TGTGCCTGGAGTGGGTTTCCTGGAAACACCATATATTTT | CAWSGFPGNTIYF
13 | few | TRBJ1-1 | - | TRBV18 | TGTGCCAGCTCACTATCTGAACACACTGAAGCTTTCTTT | CASSLSEHTEAFF
14 | - | TRBJ2-7 | TRBD1 | TRBV19 | TGTGCCAGTAGTTCGGACAGGGGGCTGGACGAGCAGTACTTC | CASSSDRGLDEQYF
15 | - | TRBJ2-7 | TRBD2 | TRBV28 | TGTGCCAGCAGTCCCGGCGGGACTAAGGTTCACGAGCAGTACTTC | CASSPGGTKVHEQYF
11 | - | TRBJ2-7 | - | TRBV6-6 | TGTGCCAGCAGCAATAGCTACGAGCAGTACTTC | CASSNSYEQYF
16 | - | TRBJ2-1 | TRBD2 | TRBV9 | TGTGCCAGCAGCGTAGGCGGGACTAGCGGGAGGAATGAGCAGTTCTTC | CASSVGGTSGRNEQFF
13 | - | TRBJ1-1 | - | TRBV7-7 | TGTGCTAGCAGCTTAACCGGAGGCACTGAAGCTTTCTTT | CASSLTGGTEAFF
13 | - | TRBJ1-2 | TRBD1 | TRBV2 | TGTGCCAGCAGAAACAGGGGAGGGTATGGCTACACCTTC | CASRNRGGYGYTF
13 | - | TRBJ1-2 | TRBD1 | TRBV25-1 | TGTGCCAGCAGTGATGGAGGGGGCAATGGCTACACCTTC | CASSDGGGNGYTF
15 | - | TRBJ1-6 | - | TRBV9 | TGTGCCAGCAGCGTTAGTGGCGGGGATAATTCACCCCTCCACTTT | CASSVSGGDNSPLHF
13 | few | TRBJ1-5 | TRBD1 | TRBV29-1 | TGCAGCGTTGGACAGGGTTTATATCAGCCCCAGCATTTT | CSVGQGLYQPQHF
17 | few | TRBJ2-1 | - | TRBV27 | TGTGCCAGCAAATCGAGTCAGGGAGACTTGTACTACAATGAGCAGTTCTTC | CASKSSQGDLYYNEQFF
14 | - | TRBJ2-3 | - | TRBV7-9 | TGTGCCAGCTTAACCCGGGACCTATGGGATACGCAGTATTTT | CASLTRDLWDTQYF
14 | - | TRBJ2-7 | TRBD2 | TRBV6-5 | TGTGCCAGCAGCCAGCGGGACTCATGGGACGAGCAGTACTTC | CASSQRDSWDEQYF
15 | - | TRBJ1-5 | - | TRBV6-1 | TGTGCCAGCAGTGAAGCCGACGTTAGCAATCAGCCCCAGCATTTT | CASSEADVSNQPQHF
16 | once | TRBJ1-4 | - | TRBV9 | TGTGCCAGCAGCGCCCTCGGAGGGGCTACTAATGAAAAACTGTTTTTT | CASSALGGATNEKLFF
15 | - | TRBJ1-5 | TRBD1 | TRBV29-1 | TGCAGCGTAGTTCAGACAGGGGGCGGCGGACAGCCCCAGCATTTT | CSVVQTGGGGQPQHF
17 | - | TRBJ2-3 | TRBD2 | TRBV9 | TGTGCCAGCAGCGTAGCAACACTAGCGGGAGGCACAGATACGCAGTATTTT | CASSVATLAGGTDTQYF
14 | - | TRBJ1-2 | TRBD1 | TRBV5-8 | TGTGCCAGCAACCCCAGGAGGGGGCTGTCGGGCTACACCTTC | CASNPRRGLSGYTF
14 | - | TRBJ1-3 | - | TRBV5-8 | TGTGCCAACCAGAAGGCCTACTCTGGAAACACCATATATTTT | CANQKAYSGNTIYF
12 | few | TRBJ2-7 | - | TRBV7-3 | TGTGCCAGCAGCTTACAGGTTTCCGAGCAGTACTTC | CASSLQVSEQYF
15 | - | TRBJ1-4 | - | TRBV5-1 | TGCGCCAGCAGCAGAACCGACGGATTAAATGAAAAACTGTTTTTT | CASSRTDGLNEKLFF
15 | once | TRBJ2-7 | TRBD2 | TRBV5-4 | TGTGCCAGCAGCTTGGACGCGGGAGAGTACTACGAGCAGTACTTC | CASSLDAGEYYEQYF
16 | - | TRBJ1-2 | - | TRBV5-1 | TGCGCCAGCAGCCGGCCGAGGGCGGACGGTAACTATGGCTACACCTTC | CASSRPRADGNYGYTF
15 | - | TRBJ2-7 | - | TRBV7-2 | TGTGCCAGCAGCTTACGAGAGGGCGGAGCCTACGAGCAGTACTTC | CASSLREGGAYEQYF
12 | - | TRBJ1-1 | - | TRBV6-5 | TGTGCCAGCGGTCGGGTGACCGCTGAAGCTTTCTTT | CASGRVTAEAFF
10 | - | TRBJ1-4 | - | TRBV2 | TGTGCCAGCAAAAACGAAAAACTGTTTTTT | CASKNEKLFF
14 | - | TRBJ2-1 | TRBD2 | TRBV10-3 | TGTGCCACAGGCCGGACTAGCGGGGGGAATGAGCAGTTCTTC | CATGRTSGGNEQFF
16 | - | TRBJ2-1 | TRBD2 | TRBV11-2 | TGTGCCAGCACCAGGTCCGGGAGGGCCTCCTACAATGAGCAGTTCTTC | CASTRSGRASYNEQFF
15 | - | TRBJ1-6 | - | TRBV9 | TGTGCCAGCAGCTCCGGGGCCCGGACGGGTTCACCCCTCCACTTT | CASSSGARTGSPLHF
12 | - | TRBJ2-7 | - | TRBV5-6 | TGTGCCAGCAGCTTGAGGAGTTACGAGCAGTACTTC | CASSLRSYEQYF
12 | - | TRBJ1-2 | TRBD1 | TRBV6-5 | TGTGCCAGCAGTCGCTATGGGACAGAGACATACTTC | CASSRYGTETYF
13 | - | TRBJ2-7 | - | TRBV4-3 | TGCGCCAGCAGCCAAGCGGCGAACTACGAGCAGTACTTC | CASSQAANYEQYF
18 | - | TRBJ2-7 | TRBD1 | TRBV2 | TGTGCCAGCAGTGAAGCTTTAGGGGTCAGGGGGCAGGTCTACGAGCAGTACTTC | CASSEALGVRGQVYEQYF
15 | - | TRBJ1-3 | - | TRBV19 | TGTGCCAGTATCTATGGGACGGGCTCTGGAAACACCATATATTTT | CASIYGTGSGNTIYF
13 | once | TRBJ1-1 | - | TRBV2 | TGTGCCAGCAGTCGAAGGGTCTTTTCTGAAGCTTTCTTT | CASSRRVFSEAFF
14 | - | TRBJ1-5 | - | TRBV27 | TGTGCCAGCAGTTCCCTCTCAGGCAATCAGCCCCAGCATTTT | CASSSLSGNQPQHF
13 | few | TRBJ1-1 | - | TRBV7-2 | TGTGCCAGTAAGCCCTCAGGGGAAACTGAAGCTTTCTTT | CASKPSGETEAFF
14 | - | TRBJ2-3 | - | TRBV27 | TGTGCCAGCAGTTTTCGACAGAATGGAGATACGCAGTATTTT | CASSFRQNGDTQYF
14 | once | TRBJ1-4 | - | TRBV27 | TGTGCCAGCAGTTTGCGGGGATTCAATGAAAAACTGTTTTTT | CASSLRGFNEKLFF
15 | once | TRBJ1-2 | - | TRBV4-3 | TGCGCCAGCAGCCAGCAAGTGGACGGCCTATATGGCTACACCTTC | CASSQQVDGLYGYTF
16 | - | TRBJ2-2 | TRBD1 | TRBV7-9 | TGTGCCAGCAGCTTAGGGACAGGAGTTTCGACCGGGGAGCTGTTTTTT | CASSLGTGVSTGELFF